The 8 T cell receptor beta chains presented below share a single source sample, sequenced in a study of naive and memory T cell subsets. Both TRBC1 and TRBC2 were covered by a beta constant-region primer of two equimolar oligonucleotides. TCRdb re-called the UMI-ligation and nested PCR reads through MiXCR, storing one row per CDR3 protein. The sample has 5,000 to 6,500 distinct CDR3 sequences, approximately 6.8% seen once. Sample: effector memory CD8+ T cells from blood. Subset of the sample: effector memory, CD45RA- CD27-. All receptors come from a human donor in good health.

Sample share makes this clonotype medium-sized (0.01 to 0.1%). CDR3 sequence: CASSVDGSGREQFF. DNA of the CDR3: TGTGCCAGCAGCGTAGACGGGAGCGGACGAGAGCAGTTCTTC. V and J are TRBV9 and TRBJ2-1, with D possibly TRBD2 on 6 matching bases. Germline V gene data show CDR1 as SGDLS and CDR2 as YYNGEE. V lost 0 bases to trimming and J lost 10 bases, with 14 bases between them. The CDR3 loop spans 14 amino acids.

The chain combines TRBV15 with TRBJ2-6; no clear D gene. The V gene's germline CDR1 is LNHNV and CDR2 YYDKDF (reference sequence). This CDR3 contains 15 residues. V was cut by 5 bases and J by 0 bases, with 8 bases left in between. The CDR3 DNA reads TGTGCCACCAGCCAGTCCTCCTCTGGGGCCAACGTCCTGACTTTC. This translates into CATSQSSSGANVLTF.

This clonotype was observed many times. The chain uses TRBV4-3 and TRBJ2-6; 12 nucleotides align to TRBD1. From germline, CDR1 is LGHNA and CDR2 YSLEER. After removal of 4 bases from V and 1 base from J, the junction contained 5 bases not matched to a gene. This CDR3 comprises 18 residues. The CDR3 sequence: CASSLLGQGASGANVLTF. Here the CDR3 DNA reads TGCGCCAGCAGCCTCCTGGGACAGGGGGCGTCTGGGGCCAACGTCCTGACTTTC.

This clonotype has ten or more counts. The chain couples TRBV2 to TRBJ2-1, with 8 bases aligning to TRBD2. The CDR3 is 15 residues long. V was pared by 6 bases and J by 0 bases, with 4 bases of the junction left unmatched. CDR1 is SNHLY and CDR2 is FYNNEI in the germline V gene. The DNA of the CDR3 is TGTGCCAGCAGGGCGGGGGGAAGCTCCTACAATGAGCAGTTCTTC. Translating gives CASRAGGSSYNEQFF.

This clonotype was found many times. The chain employs TRBV14 and TRBJ1-2; a possible D gene is TRBD1 (6 bases). V was pared by 0 bases and J by 7 bases, with 33 bases between. Germline CDR1 is SGHDN and CDR2 is FVKESK. The CDR3 consists of 21 residues. CDR3 in amino acids: CASSQENADRTVLFPSAGYTF. In DNA form, the CDR3 reads TGTGCCAGCAGCCAAGAAAATGCGGACAGAACCGTTCTGTTCCCGTCGGCTGGCTACACCTTC. Full variable domain (rest looked up from reference TRBV14 and TRBJ1-2): EAGVTQFPSHSVIEKGQTVTLRCDPISGHDNLYWYRRVMGKEIKFLLHFVKESKQDESGMPNNRFLAERTGGTYSTLKVQPAELEDSGVYFCASSQENADRTVLFPSAGYTFGSGTRLTVV.

There are a few counts of this clonotype. The chain uses TRBV2 and TRBJ2-7; perhaps TRBD2 as D (6 bases). Germline V CDR1 and CDR2: SNHLY, FYNNEI. There are 17 residues in the CDR3. The ends were cut back, 5 bases at V and 1 base at J, with 21 bases in the middle. CDR3 amino acids: CASSPPKEGAMSYEQYF. Written as DNA, the CDR3 is TGTGCCAGCAGTCCCCCGAAGGAGGGAGCTATGTCCTACGAGCAGTACTTC. Variable domain in full (rest from reference TRBV2 and TRBJ2-7): EPEVTQTPSHQVTQMGQEVILRCVPISNHLYFYWYRQILGQKVEFLVSFYNNEISEKSEIFDDQFSVERPDGSNFTLKIRSTKLEDSAMYFCASSPPKEGAMSYEQYFGPGTRLTVT.

The chain links TRBV3-1 to TRBJ2-2; 7 bases are a match to TRBD1. Losses at the gene ends were 0 bases for V and 4 bases for J; bases not matched to a gene: 11. Germline CDR1 reads LGHDT; CDR2 reads YNNKEL (reference sequence). The CDR3 loop spans 18 amino acids. The CDR3: CASSQEETGFSVTGELFF. Written as DNA, the CDR3 is TGTGCCAGCAGCCAAGAAGAGACAGGGTTTAGTGTCACCGGGGAGCTGTTTTTT.

The sample holds a few counts of this clonotype. The genes are TRBV6-4 and TRBJ1-1; D unclear. The CDR3 is 13 residues long. Trimming took 5 bases from V and 0 from J, leaving 7 bases between them. CDR1 MRHNA and CDR2 SNTAGT come from the germline V gene. CDR3 in DNA: TGTGCCAGCAGTACCGAGATGAACACTGAAGCTTTCTTT. Its translation: CASSTEMNTEAFF.